This TCR beta chain appears in the sequencing data of a study of lymphopenia after photon versus proton radiotherapy. Study findings and constraints: Under photons, naive T cells and diversity fell while effector/memory populations rose. A bigger post-nadir fall in TCR diversity correlated inversely with survival time in deceased patients.

V lost 3 bases to trimming and J lost 2 bases; unmatched junction nucleotides: 22. Germline V CDR1 and CDR2: SGHNT, YYREEE (reference sequence). CDR3 size: 20 residues. Some clones are missing from TCRdb's copy, which holds only in-frame ones; the method was immunoSEQ multiplex PCR. The table shows about 30,000 clones, with roughly 90% occurring only once. A word on this clone: What it binds is not known.

Material: peripheral blood, obtained from a patient treated with photon-based radiotherapy. This clonotype was sampled from a woman in her fifties or sixties with pancreatic cancer. V gene TRBV5-4 combines with J gene TRBJ2-5, with TRBD1 matching over 7 bases. In nucleotides, the CDR3 is TGTGCCAGCAGCTCCCCGGCGGGTGGGCCACAGGGGCCAGGGCAAGAGACCCAGTACTTC. This codes for CASSSPAGGPQGPGQETQYF. The full variable domain, completed using reference TRBV5-4 and TRBJ2-5, is ETGVTQSPTHLIKTRGQQVTLRCSSQSGHNTVSWYQQALGQGPQFIFQYYREEENGRGNFPPRFSGLQFPNYSSELNVNALELDDSALYLCASSSPAGGPQGPGQETQYFGPGTRLLVL.